The 15 T cell receptor beta chains below come from one sample, sequenced in a study of follicular helper T cells after annual influenza vaccination. Time point denoted: 2014-2015 season, pre-vaccination. Clones were read by immunoSEQ multiplex PCR, and TCRdb kept only the in-frame ones, dropping some. The profile shows 2,500 to 3,000 clones, roughly 80% of them singletons. Sequencing used CXCR5+ CD38- circulating T follicular helper cells from blood, obtained on the day of influenza vaccination. Documented subset: circulating Tfh, non-naive CD4+CXCR5+PD-1+ (ICOS+CD38+ or ICOS-CD38-). The receptors here all came from an adult who received the influenza vaccine.

The chain joins TRBV2 to TRBJ1-1, with D unresolved. The CDR3 runs to 13 residues. Trimming left V 6 bases short and J 4 bases short, with 12 bases between. Germline V gene lookup returns CDR1 SNHLY and CDR2 FYNNEI. CDR3 nucleotide sequence: TGTGCCAGCAGCCCAAGGTGGGGCACTGAAGCTTTCTTT. Protein product: CASSPRWGTEAFF.

CDR3 DNA sequence: TGTGCCAGCAGCTCTCAAATTGGGGCACTAGGATGGGGCTCTGGAAACACCATATATTTT. Translating gives CASSSQIGALGWGSGNTIYF. The rearrangement links TRBV7-6 to TRBJ1-3, with D possibly TRBD1 on 5 matching bases. V was trimmed by 4 bases and J by 0 bases, leaving 25 bases between them. Germline V gene lookup returns CDR1 SGHVS and CDR2 FNYEAQ. This CDR3 has 20 residues.

This clone was found once. The chain employs TRBV7-2 and TRBJ2-3, with 11 bases fitting TRBD2. The junction had 1 base not matched to a gene; V was cut back by 1 base and J by 4 bases. The CDR3 length is 15 residues. Germline CDR1 is SGHTA and CDR2 is FQGNSA. For the CDR3, the DNA is TGTGCCAGCAGCTTAGGACTAGCGGGGTCAGATACGCAGTATTTT. Its protein is CASSLGLAGSDTQYF.

The J gene is TRBJ2-6, the V gene TRBV29-1, with TRBD2 identical over 7 bases. Trimming cost V 5 bases and J 5 bases; bases outside gene matches: 15. The germline V gene encodes CDR1 SQVTM and CDR2 ANQGSEA. This CDR3 is 17 amino acids long. The CDR3 here is CSVMSRLAQSRANVLTF. CDR3 coding DNA: TGCAGCGTTATGTCGAGACTAGCACAAAGTCGGGCCAACGTCCTGACTTTC. The variable domain in full, completed from reference TRBV29-1 and TRBJ2-6, reads SAVISQKPSRDICQRGTSLTIQCQVDSQVTMMFWYRQQPGQSLTLIATANQGSEATYESGFVIDKFPISRPNLTFSTLTVSNMSPEDSSIYLCSVMSRLAQSRANVLTFGAGSRLTVL.

The chain recombines TRBV4-3 with TRBJ2-7, with no clear D. V was cut by 1 base and J by 2 bases, with 12 bases left in between. This CDR3 region has 15 residues. Germline V gene data show CDR1 as LGHNA and CDR2 as YSLEER. CDR3 residues: CASSQVGATPYEQYF. In DNA, the CDR3 is TGCGCCAGCAGCCAAGTCGGTGCTACTCCCTACGAGCAGTACTTC.

J is TRBJ1-1 and V is TRBV6-1; D ambiguous. Trimming took off 6 bases at V and 2 bases at J, with 7 bases between the two ends. The CDR3 consists of 12 residues. Germline CDR1 MNHNS, CDR2 SASEGT. CDR3 DNA sequence: TGTGCCAGCAGGTTATCAAACACTGAAGCTTTCTTT. Protein product: CASRLSNTEAFF.

The chain joins TRBV5-4 to TRBJ2-1; 12 nucleotides line up with TRBD2. The junction had 5 bases not matched to a gene; V was cut back by 5 bases and J by 5 bases. Germline values: CDR1 SGHNT, CDR2 YYREEE (reference sequence). The CDR3 length is 15 residues. The CDR3 nucleotides are TGTGCCAGCAGGCTAGCGGGGGGGCCAAACAATGAGCAGTTCTTC. Amino acids: CASRLAGGPNNEQFF.

This sequence joins TRBV18 and TRBJ2-7; TRBD1 matches at 7 bases. The CDR3 spans 16 residues. V dropped 3 bases and J dropped 2; count of bases not matched to a gene: 10. CDR1 and CDR2 (germline): KGHSH, LQKENI. The CDR3 region is CASSPSPGQTTYEQYF. CDR3 sequence (DNA): TGTGCCAGCTCACCTTCACCGGGACAGACAACCTACGAGCAGTACTTC.

This chain uses TRBV5-1 with TRBJ2-1; weak D call: TRBD2 (6 bases). Trimming removed 1 base at V and 12 bases at J, with 17 bases between. The CDR3 covers 14 residues. Germline V gives CDR1 SGHRS, CDR2 YFSETQ. The CDR3 DNA reads as TGCGCCAGCAGCTTGCCGGACCCAGGGCGGGGGCAGTTCTTC. Translated, it gives CASSLPDPGRGQFF.

The chain couples TRBV7-3 to TRBJ2-2; unclear D gene. From germline, CDR1 is SGHTA and CDR2 FQGTGA. Trimming removed 3 bases at V and 0 bases at J, with 5 bases between. The CDR3 length is 14 residues. The CDR3 loop is CASSFAANTGELFF. In DNA, the CDR3 is TGTGCCAGCAGCTTCGCTGCGAACACCGGGGAGCTGTTTTTT.

The chain has TRBV5-1 and TRBJ1-2, with TRBD1 identical over 10 bases. Per germline, CDR1 SGHRS and CDR2 YFSETQ. CDR3 length: 15 residues. With V trimmed by 4 bases and J by 2 bases, 5 bases remained unmatched. The CDR3 reads CASSQGQGRNYGYTF. CDR3 in DNA: TGCGCCAGCAGCCAGGGACAGGGGCGAAACTATGGCTACACCTTC. Combining the CDR3 with reference TRBV5-1 and TRBJ1-2 gives the whole variable domain KAGVTQTPRYLIKTRGQQVTLSCSPISGHRSVSWYQQTPGQGLQFLFEYFSETQRNKGNFPGRFSGRQFSNSRSEMNVSTLELGDSALYLCASSQGQGRNYGYTFGSGTRLTVV.

This clone turned up a few times. This sequence joins TRBV10-1 and TRBJ1-2; no clear D. Germline V gene lookup returns CDR1 WNHNN and CDR2 SYGVQD (reference sequence). There are 13 residues in the CDR3. Between the trimmed V and J ends, which lost 4 bases and 3 bases, there was a span of 9 bases. The CDR3, as DNA: TGCGCCAGCAGTGGGCGGATACACTATGGCTACACCTTC. Encoded protein: CASSGRIHYGYTF.

The chain recombines TRBV2 with TRBJ2-2; D tentatively reads TRBD1 or TRBD2 (6 bases each). V was cut by 8 bases and J by 6 bases, with 16 bases left in between. The CDR3 contains 14 residues. Germline loops: CDR1 SNHLY, CDR2 FYNNEI. CDR3 bases: TGTGCCAGCTCGGGGGACAAGGGCGCCGGGGAGCTGTTTTTT. Its protein is CASSGDKGAGELFF.

V is TRBV5-1 and J is TRBJ1-1; D is possibly TRBD1 (5 bases). V was cut by 2 bases and J by 4 bases, with 15 bases left in between. This CDR3 spans 15 amino acids. The germline V gene encodes CDR1 SGHRS and CDR2 YFSETQ. The CDR3 spells CASSFAGPWGTEAFF. CDR3 in DNA: TGCGCCAGCAGCTTTGCGGGGCCTTGGGGCACTGAAGCTTTCTTT.

This chain joins TRBV18 and TRBJ2-1; either TRBD1 or TRBD2 may fit D (5 bases each). Germline loops: CDR1 KGHSH, CDR2 LQKENI. The germline V and J ends were trimmed by 4 bases and 8 bases, with 15 bases remaining between them. The CDR3 is 14 amino acids. CDR3 sequence: CASSHPPPGHEQFF. Here the CDR3 DNA reads TGTGCCAGCTCACATCCCCCACCGGGGCATGAGCAGTTCTTC.